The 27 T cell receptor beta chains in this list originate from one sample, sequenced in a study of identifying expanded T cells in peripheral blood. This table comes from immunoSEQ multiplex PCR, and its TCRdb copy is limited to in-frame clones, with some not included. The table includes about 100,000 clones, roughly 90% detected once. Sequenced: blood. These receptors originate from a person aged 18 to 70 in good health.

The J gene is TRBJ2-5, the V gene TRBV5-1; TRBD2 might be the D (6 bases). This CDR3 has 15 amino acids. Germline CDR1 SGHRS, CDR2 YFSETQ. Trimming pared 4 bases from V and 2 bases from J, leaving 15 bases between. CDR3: CASSPLGTPQETQYF. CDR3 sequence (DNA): TGCGCCAGCAGCCCACTTGGGACTCCACAAGAGACCCAGTACTTC. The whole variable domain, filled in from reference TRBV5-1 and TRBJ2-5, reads KAGVTQTPRYLIKTRGQQVTLSCSPISGHRSVSWYQQTPGQGLQFLFEYFSETQRNKGNFPGRFSGRQFSNSRSEMNVSTLELGDSALYLCASSPLGTPQETQYFGPGTRLLVL.

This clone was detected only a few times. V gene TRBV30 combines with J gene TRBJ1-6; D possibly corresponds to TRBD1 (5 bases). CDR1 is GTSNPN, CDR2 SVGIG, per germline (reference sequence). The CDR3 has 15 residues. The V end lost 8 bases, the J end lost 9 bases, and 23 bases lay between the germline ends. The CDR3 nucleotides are TGTGCCACCTCGTTCTCAGGGACCGGACCTTCACCCCTCCACTTT. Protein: CATSFSGTGPSPLHF.

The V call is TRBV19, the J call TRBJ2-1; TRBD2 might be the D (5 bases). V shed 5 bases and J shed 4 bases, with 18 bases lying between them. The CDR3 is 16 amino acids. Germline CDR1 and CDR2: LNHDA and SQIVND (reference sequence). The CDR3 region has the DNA TGTGCCAGTAGTTCTCTAGAGGGCAAGTATTACAATGAGCAGTTCTTC. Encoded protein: CASSSLEGKYYNEQFF.

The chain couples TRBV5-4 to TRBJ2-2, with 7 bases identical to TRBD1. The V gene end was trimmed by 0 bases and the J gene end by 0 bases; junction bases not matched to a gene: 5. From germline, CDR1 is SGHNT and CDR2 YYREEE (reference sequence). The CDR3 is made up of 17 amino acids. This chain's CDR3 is CASSLGGTVANTGELFF. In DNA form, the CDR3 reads TGTGCCAGCAGCTTGGGAGGGACAGTCGCGAACACCGGGGAGCTGTTTTTT.

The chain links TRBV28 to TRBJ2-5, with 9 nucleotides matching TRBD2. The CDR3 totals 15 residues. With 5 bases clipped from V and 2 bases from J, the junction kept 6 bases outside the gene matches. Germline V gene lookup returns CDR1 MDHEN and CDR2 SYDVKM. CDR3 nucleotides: TGTGCCAGCAGTCGAGCGGGAGGATTACAAGAGACCCAGTACTTC. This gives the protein CASSRAGGLQETQYF.

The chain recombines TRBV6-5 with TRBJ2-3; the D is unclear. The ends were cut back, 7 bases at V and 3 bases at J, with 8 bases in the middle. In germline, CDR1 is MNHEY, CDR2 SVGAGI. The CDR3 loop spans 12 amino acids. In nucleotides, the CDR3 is TGTGCCAGCAAGGGCAGGACAGATACGCAGTATTTT. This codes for CASKGRTDTQYF.

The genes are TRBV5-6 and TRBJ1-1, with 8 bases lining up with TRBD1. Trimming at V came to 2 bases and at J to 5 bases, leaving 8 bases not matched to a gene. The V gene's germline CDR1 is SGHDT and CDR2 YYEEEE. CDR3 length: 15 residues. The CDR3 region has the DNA TGTGCCAGCAGCTTAAGAGTCAGGGGGCGGACTGAAGCTTTCTTT. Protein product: CASSLRVRGRTEAFF.

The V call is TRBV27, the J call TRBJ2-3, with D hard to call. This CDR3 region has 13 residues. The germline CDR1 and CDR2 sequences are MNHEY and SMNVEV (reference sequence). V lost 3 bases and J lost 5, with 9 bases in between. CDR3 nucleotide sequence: TGTGCCAGCAGTTTCCAACCTGGAGATACGCAGTATTTT. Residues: CASSFQPGDTQYF.

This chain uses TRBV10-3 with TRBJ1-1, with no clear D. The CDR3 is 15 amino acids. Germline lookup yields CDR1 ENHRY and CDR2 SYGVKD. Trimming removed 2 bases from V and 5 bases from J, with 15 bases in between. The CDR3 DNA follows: TGTGCCATCAGTGAGGATGACCCCGACGGGACTGAAGCTTTCTTT. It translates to CAISEDDPDGTEAFF.

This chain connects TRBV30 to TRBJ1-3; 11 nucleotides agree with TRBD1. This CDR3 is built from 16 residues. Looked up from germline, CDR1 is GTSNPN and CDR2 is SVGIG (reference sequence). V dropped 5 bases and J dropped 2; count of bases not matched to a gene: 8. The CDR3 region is CAWAGTGGMPGNTIYF. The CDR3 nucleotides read TGTGCCTGGGCCGGGACAGGGGGTATGCCTGGAAACACCATATATTTT.

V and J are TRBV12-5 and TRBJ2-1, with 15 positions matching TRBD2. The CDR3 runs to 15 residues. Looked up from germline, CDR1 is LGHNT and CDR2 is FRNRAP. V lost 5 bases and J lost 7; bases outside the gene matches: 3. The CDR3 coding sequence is TGTGCTAGTGGTGCCGGACTAGCGGGGGGGAATGAGCAGTTCTTC. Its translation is CASGAGLAGGNEQFF.

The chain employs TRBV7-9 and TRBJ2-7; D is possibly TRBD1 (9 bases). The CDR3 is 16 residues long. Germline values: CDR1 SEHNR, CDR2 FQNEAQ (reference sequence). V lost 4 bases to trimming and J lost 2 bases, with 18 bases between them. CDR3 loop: CASSYRGGQGAYEQYF. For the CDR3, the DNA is TGTGCCAGCAGCTATCGGGGGGGACAGGGTGCCTACGAGCAGTACTTC.

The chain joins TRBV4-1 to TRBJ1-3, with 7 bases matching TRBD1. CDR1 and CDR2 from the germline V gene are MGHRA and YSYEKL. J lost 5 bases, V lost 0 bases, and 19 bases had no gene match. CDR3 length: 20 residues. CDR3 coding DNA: TGCGCCAGCAGCCAAGATATCACATCCCCCGACCCGACAGGGAGAAACACCATATATTTT. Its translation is CASSQDITSPDPTGRNTIYF.

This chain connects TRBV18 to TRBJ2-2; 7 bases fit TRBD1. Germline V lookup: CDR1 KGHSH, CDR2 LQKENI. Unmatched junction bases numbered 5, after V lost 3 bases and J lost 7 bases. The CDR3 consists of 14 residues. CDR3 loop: CASSPLQGFGELFF. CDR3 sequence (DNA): TGTGCCAGCTCACCGCTACAGGGGTTCGGGGAGCTGTTTTTT.

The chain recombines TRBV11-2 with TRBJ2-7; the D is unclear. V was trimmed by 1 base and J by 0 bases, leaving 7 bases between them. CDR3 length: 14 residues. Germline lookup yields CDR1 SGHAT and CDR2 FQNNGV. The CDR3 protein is CASSLGLNSYEQYF. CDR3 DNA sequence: TGTGCCAGCAGCTTAGGTCTGAACTCCTACGAGCAGTACTTC.

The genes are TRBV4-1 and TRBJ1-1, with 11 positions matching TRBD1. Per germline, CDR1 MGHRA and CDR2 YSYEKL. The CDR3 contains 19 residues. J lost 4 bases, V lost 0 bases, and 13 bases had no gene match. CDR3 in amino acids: CASSQDHLGFGTGGTEAFF. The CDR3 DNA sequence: TGCGCCAGCAGCCAAGATCACTTAGGATTTGGGACAGGGGGCACTGAAGCTTTCTTT.

The CDR3 spells CASSYDGSSYNSPLHF. The CDR3 coding sequence is TGCGCCAGCAGTTACGACGGTAGCTCCTATAATTCACCCCTCCACTTT. This rearrangement joins TRBV5-1 to TRBJ1-6; no clear D gene. The V end was cut by 5 bases, the J end by 0 bases, with 12 bases between. The germline CDR1 and CDR2 sequences are SGHRS and YFSETQ. The CDR3 sequence is 16 residues long.

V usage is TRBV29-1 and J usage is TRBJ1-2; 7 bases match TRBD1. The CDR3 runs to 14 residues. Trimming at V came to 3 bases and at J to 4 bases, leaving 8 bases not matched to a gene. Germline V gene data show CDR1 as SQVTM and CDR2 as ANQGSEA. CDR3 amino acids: CSVDRETGSYGYTF. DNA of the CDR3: TGCAGCGTTGACCGGGAGACAGGGAGCTATGGCTACACCTTC.

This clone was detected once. The DNA for the CDR3 is TGTGCCAGCAGGCTGAAGGTCATGAACACTGAAGCTTTCTTT. This encodes CASRLKVMNTEAFF. The chain employs TRBV2 and TRBJ1-1; D unclear. Looked up from germline, CDR1 is SNHLY and CDR2 is FYNNEI. This CDR3 comprises 14 residues. Trimming removed 6 bases at V and 0 bases at J, with 11 bases between.

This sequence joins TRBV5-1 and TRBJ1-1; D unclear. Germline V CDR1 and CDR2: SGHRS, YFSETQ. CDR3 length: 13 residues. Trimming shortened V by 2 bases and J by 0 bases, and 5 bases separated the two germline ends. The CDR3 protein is CASSFKLNTEAFF. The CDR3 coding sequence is TGCGCCAGCAGCTTTAAATTGAACACTGAAGCTTTCTTT.

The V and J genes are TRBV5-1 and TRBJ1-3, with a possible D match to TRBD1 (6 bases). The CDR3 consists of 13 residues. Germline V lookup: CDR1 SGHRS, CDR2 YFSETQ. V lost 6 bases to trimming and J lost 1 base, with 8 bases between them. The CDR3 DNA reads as TGCGCCAGCACGGGGACATCTGGAAACACCATATATTTT. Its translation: CASTGTSGNTIYF.

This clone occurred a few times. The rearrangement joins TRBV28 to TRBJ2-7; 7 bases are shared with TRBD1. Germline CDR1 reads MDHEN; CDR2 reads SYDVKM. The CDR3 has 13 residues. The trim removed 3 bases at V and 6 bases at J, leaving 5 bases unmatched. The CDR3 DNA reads TGTGCCAGCAGTTTTCAGACAGGGACCGAGCAGTACTTC. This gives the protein CASSFQTGTEQYF.

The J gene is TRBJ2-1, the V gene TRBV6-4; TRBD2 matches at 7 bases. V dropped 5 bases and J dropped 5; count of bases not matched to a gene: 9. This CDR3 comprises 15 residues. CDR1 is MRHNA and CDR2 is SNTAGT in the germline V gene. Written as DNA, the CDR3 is TGTGCCAGCAGTCGGGAGGCGGATCCTCACAATGAGCAGTTCTTC. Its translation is CASSREADPHNEQFF.

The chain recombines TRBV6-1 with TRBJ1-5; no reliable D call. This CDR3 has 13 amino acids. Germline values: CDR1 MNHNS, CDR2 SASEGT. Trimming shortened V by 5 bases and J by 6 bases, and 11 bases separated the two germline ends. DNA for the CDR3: TGTGCCAGCAGTTATAAGGAAATTCAGCCCCAGCATTTT. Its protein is CASSYKEIQPQHF.

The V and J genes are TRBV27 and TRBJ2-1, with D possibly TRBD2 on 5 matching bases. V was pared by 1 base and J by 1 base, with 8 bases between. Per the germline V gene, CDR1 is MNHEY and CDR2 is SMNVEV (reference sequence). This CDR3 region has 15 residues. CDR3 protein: CASSLFAGSYNEQFF. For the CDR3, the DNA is TGTGCCAGCAGTTTATTCGCGGGTTCCTACAATGAGCAGTTCTTC.

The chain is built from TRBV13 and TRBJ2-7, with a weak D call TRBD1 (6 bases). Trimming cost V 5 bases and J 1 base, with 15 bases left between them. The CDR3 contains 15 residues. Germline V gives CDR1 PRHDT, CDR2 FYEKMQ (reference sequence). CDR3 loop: CASSASRGWSYEQYF. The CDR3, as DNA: TGTGCCAGCAGCGCTAGCAGGGGTTGGTCCTACGAGCAGTACTTC.

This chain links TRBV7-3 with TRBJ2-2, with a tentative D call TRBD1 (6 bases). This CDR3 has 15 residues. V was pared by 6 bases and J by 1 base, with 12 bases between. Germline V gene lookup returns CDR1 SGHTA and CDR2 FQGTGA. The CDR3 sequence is CASSPGVWNTGELFF. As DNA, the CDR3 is TGTGCCAGCAGTCCAGGGGTATGGAACACCGGGGAGCTGTTTTTT. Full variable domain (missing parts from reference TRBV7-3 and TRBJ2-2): GAGVSQTPSNKVTEKGKYVELRCDPISGHTALYWYRQSLGQGPEFLIYFQGTGAADDSGLPNDRFFAVRPEGSVSTLKIQRTERGDSAVYLCASSPGVWNTGELFFGEGSRLTVL.